This entry concerns a single T cell receptor beta chain. The germline V and J ends were trimmed by 6 bases and 5 bases, with 19 bases remaining between them. The CDR3 spans 15 residues. CDR1 and CDR2 from the germline V gene are SGHAT and FQNNGV. This record belongs to a study of blood T cell repertoires in COVID-19. Study background: T cells, B-cell-depleted T cells, or PBMCs provided the cDNA or gDNA that served as material.

The protocol was immunoSEQ multiplex PCR, while the TCRdb copy is restricted to in-frame clones and leaves out a portion. The table has under 500,000 clones, 80% to 90% seen once. The sequenced sample consisted of peripheral blood. The origin of this receptor is a woman between 25 and 40 years old with acute or convalescent COVID-19. The chain couples TRBV11-2 to TRBJ1-2; D not certain. The CDR3 coding sequence is TGTGCCAGCAGTCGGTTGAGCGGATTTCAATATGGCTACACCTTC. Translating it yields CASSRLSGFQYGYTF.